These 9 T cell receptor beta chains came from one sample sequenced in a study of shared clonotypes between healthy human individuals. Naivety among CD8 cells was defined by CD45RO negativity and positive CCR7 selection, thereby excluding terminally differentiated effector memory CD45RA+ cells. The table came from immunoSEQ multiplex PCR; TCRdb's copy has only in-frame clones and leaves some out. Found here are 2 million or so clones, 85% to 95% of them singletons; the top ten hold 0.85% to 1.3%. Sequencing was performed on naive CD8+ T cells sorted from blood. The origin of the receptors is a man aged 18 to 29 in good health.

This clone was seen only once. The genes are TRBV19 and TRBJ2-7; the D is unclear. The germline V and J ends were trimmed by 1 base and 2 bases, with 9 bases remaining between them. The CDR3 covers 14 residues. The germline CDR1 and CDR2 sequences are LNHDA and SQIVND (reference sequence). The DNA for the CDR3 is TGTGCCAGTAGTATAGGGACGGATACCTACGAGCAGTACTTC. Protein sequence: CASSIGTDTYEQYF.

Notes on this clone: Different DNA sequences within this sample yield the same CDR3. This rearrangement joins TRBV9 to TRBJ2-7; maybe TRBD2 (7 bases). From germline, CDR1 is SGDLS and CDR2 YYNGEE. Trimming stripped 0 bases from V and 3 bases from J, with 13 bases between. The CDR3 is made up of 15 amino acids. CDR3 coding DNA: TGTGCCAGCAGCGTAGTGGCAGGGGAGGGCTACGAGCAGTACTTC. As protein: CASSVVAGEGYEQYF.

The genes are TRBV6-6 and TRBJ1-1; D is ambiguous. This CDR3 comprises 13 residues. The V gene's germline CDR1 is MNHNY and CDR2 SVGAGI (reference sequence). Trimming removed 3 bases from V and 2 bases from J, with 7 bases in between. The CDR3 here is CASSYMPNTEAFF. CDR3 DNA sequence: TGTGCCAGCAGTTATATGCCCAACACTGAAGCTTTCTTT.

This chain connects TRBV6-5 to TRBJ1-1, with 7 bases fitting TRBD1. The germline CDR1 and CDR2 sequences are MNHEY and SVGAGI. The CDR3 loop spans 13 amino acids. The V segment lost 6 bases and the J segment 4 bases; nucleotides outside the gene matches: 5. The CDR3 region has the DNA TGTGCCAGCAGATTCGACAGGGCCACTGAAGCTTTCTTT. It is translated as CASRFDRATEAFF.

This chain uses TRBV6-6 with TRBJ2-7; D may be TRBD2 (6 bases). V lost 3 bases to trimming and J lost 0 bases, with 12 bases between them. In germline, CDR1 is MNHNY, CDR2 SVGAGI (reference sequence). This CDR3 is 15 amino acids long. CDR3 protein: CASSYEGGLSYEQYF. Written as DNA, the CDR3 is TGTGCCAGCAGTTATGAGGGAGGCCTCTCCTACGAGCAGTACTTC.

The gene calls are TRBV7-3 and TRBJ2-6; D ambiguous. CDR1 is SGHTA, CDR2 FQGTGA, per germline. The CDR3 runs to 15 residues. The V gene lost 1 base and the J gene lost 0 bases, with 4 bases spanning the gap. The CDR3 loop reads CASSLMDSGANVLTF. CDR3 nucleotides: TGTGCCAGCAGCTTAATGGACTCTGGGGCCAACGTCCTGACTTTC.

As to this clone: This same CDR3 is encoded by further DNA sequences in the sample. The V gene is TRBV9, the J gene TRBJ2-7; 12 nucleotides line up with TRBD2. The CDR3 length is 14 residues. In germline, CDR1 is SGDLS, CDR2 YYNGEE. V was clipped by 2 bases and J by 4 bases; unmatched bases: 1. The CDR3 loop is CASSVGLAGYEQYF. CDR3 DNA: TGTGCCAGCAGCGTTGGACTAGCGGGATACGAGCAGTACTTC.

The chain recombines TRBV30 with TRBJ2-7, with TRBD2 matching over 7 bases. The V gene end was trimmed by 4 bases and the J gene end by 6 bases; junction bases not matched to a gene: 9. The CDR3 is 13 amino acids. Per the germline V gene, CDR1 is GTSNPN and CDR2 is SVGIG (reference sequence). For the CDR3, the DNA is TGTGCCTGGACGAGGGGCGGGAGTGGCGAGCAGTACTTC. Translated: CAWTRGGSGEQYF. Together with reference TRBV30 and TRBJ2-7, the CDR3 gives the full variable domain: SQTIHQWPATLVQPVGSPLSLECTVEGTSNPNLYWYRQAAGRGLQLLFYSVGIGQISSEVPQNLSASRPQDRQFILSSKKLLLSDSGFYLCAWTRGGSGEQYFGPGTRLTVT.

The chain uses TRBV11-2 and TRBJ1-4; 9 bases match TRBD1. CDR3 length: 15 residues. Unmatched junction bases numbered 3, after V lost 1 base and J lost 6 bases. Looked up from germline, CDR1 is SGHAT and CDR2 is FQNNGV. This CDR3 reads CASSLVYRGHEKLFF. CDR3 sequence (DNA): TGTGCCAGCAGCTTAGTCTACAGGGGGCATGAAAAACTGTTTTTT.